A single sample is the source of the 10 T cell receptor beta chains below, sequenced in a study of T cell clonotyping in hematopoietic cell transplantation. Method: immunoSEQ multiplex PCR; TCRdb's copy keeps in-frame clones and lacks some. The profile covers roughly 4,600 clones, with approximately 94% appearing a single time and about 6% taken by the ten largest. The starting material was PBMCs, obtained 180 days after allogeneic stem cell transplant. These receptors all come from a male patient between 60 and 69 years old who had an allogeneic stem cell transplant from a related donor, so the T cells may come from the graft donor. Some clones in this sample may be carry-over from other donors' samples.

This chain joins TRBV30 and TRBJ1-2; D is uncertain. The CDR3 is made up of 11 amino acids. Trimming stripped 1 base from V and 5 bases from J, with 5 bases between. In germline, CDR1 is GTSNPN, CDR2 SVGIG (reference sequence). The CDR3 bases are TGTGCCTGGAGTGGGAGTTATGGCTACACCTTC. Translation: CAWSGSYGYTF.

This chain links TRBV30 with TRBJ1-2, with no clear D. CDR1 is GTSNPN, CDR2 SVGIG, per germline (reference sequence). V gave up 2 bases and J gave up 5 bases, with 12 bases separating them. This CDR3 has 13 amino acids. This CDR3 is CAWSLHRAYGYTF. CDR3 in DNA: TGTGCCTGGAGTCTCCACCGGGCGTATGGCTACACCTTC.

The chain has TRBV5-1 and TRBJ2-1; possible D gene TRBD2, 5 bases. Trimming took 4 bases from V and 7 from J, leaving 6 bases between them. Germline CDR1 is SGHRS and CDR2 is YFSETQ. The CDR3 spans 11 residues. The CDR3 region is CASSPGNEQFF. The CDR3 nucleotides read TGCGCCAGCAGCCCGGGGAATGAGCAGTTCTTC.

This clone was found a few times. One end of the junction fails to match germline, which may point to a read error. The chain links TRBV4-3 to TRBJ1-2; TRBD1 is a possible D gene (6 bases). The CDR3 spans 13 residues. Germline V gives CDR1 LGHNA, CDR2 YSLEER. CDR3 bases: TGCGCCAGCAGCCCTCTGGCAGGGGCAATTCATCTCTTC. It translates to CASSPLAGAIHLF.

V usage is TRBV7-2 and J usage is TRBJ2-5, with D perhaps matching TRBD1 (6 bases). Looked up from germline, CDR1 is SGHTA and CDR2 is FQGNSA. The CDR3 loop spans 15 amino acids. V was pared by 5 bases and J by 2 bases, with 15 bases between. The CDR3 nucleotides are TGTGCCAGCAGCCCTCTGGGGGCCCTTCAAGAGACCCAGTACTTC. Residues: CASSPLGALQETQYF.

The V call is TRBV30, the J call TRBJ1-1; D unresolved. The CDR3 totals 14 residues. V gave up 0 bases and J gave up 6 bases, with 14 bases separating them. CDR1 and CDR2 from the germline V gene are GTSNPN and SVGIG (reference sequence). CDR3 sequence: CAWSVVDPTSEAFF. Here the CDR3 DNA reads TGTGCCTGGAGTGTTGTCGACCCAACGTCTGAAGCTTTCTTT.

This clone was found once. The chain uses TRBV5-1 and TRBJ1-1; no firm D call. CDR3 length equals 13 residues. Germline CDR1 and CDR2: SGHRS and YFSETQ. Trimming left V 0 bases short and J 10 bases short, with 13 bases between. The CDR3 DNA reads as TGCGCCAGCAGCTTGGGCGGGGAAGAAGGAGCTTTCTTT. Its translation is CASSLGGEEGAFF.

This sequence joins TRBV5-1 and TRBJ1-1; D possibly corresponds to TRBD1 (5 bases). The CDR3 is made up of 12 amino acids. The V gene's germline CDR1 is SGHRS and CDR2 YFSETQ. The V gene lost 2 bases and the J gene lost 7 bases, with 9 bases spanning the gap. DNA of the CDR3: TGCGCCAGCAGCTTCTCCGGGGGTGAAGCTTTCTTT. It encodes CASSFSGGEAFF.

The CDR3 here is CAWIRQGAETQYF. The CDR3 DNA reads TGTGCCTGGATAAGGCAGGGCGCGGAGACCCAGTACTTC. The gene calls are TRBV30 and TRBJ2-5; D is possibly TRBD1 (5 bases). V was clipped by 4 bases and J by 5 bases, with 14 bases between them. CDR1 GTSNPN and CDR2 SVGIG come from the germline V gene (reference sequence). This CDR3 has 13 amino acids.

The CDR3 sequence is CASSLGGGSNQPQHF. The CDR3 coding sequence is TGTGCCAGCAGCTTGGGGGGGGGTAGCAATCAGCCCCAGCATTTT. The rearrangement links TRBV5-6 to TRBJ1-5; D might be TRBD1 (5 bases). Trimming took off 0 bases at V and 0 bases at J, with 7 bases between the two ends. The CDR3 has 15 residues. Germline values: CDR1 SGHDT, CDR2 YYEEEE.